These 27 T cell receptor beta chains came from one sample sequenced in a study of read filtering for tumor transcriptome and immune sequencing. Molecular barcoded adaptors covering alpha/delta and beta/gamma chains were used on roughly 400 ng RNA. TCRdb processed the reads anew with MiXCR; each CDR3 protein has one entry. Of 8,000 to 10,000 distinct CDR3 sequences listed, approximately 16% were seen once; the top ten hold 25% to 30%. What was sequenced was a population of CD138-negative cells sorted from bone marrow. The source of these receptors is a donor over 35 with multiple myeloma.

The sample holds many counts of this clonotype. Here the CDR3 DNA reads TGTGCCAGCAGTTACTCGAAGCCAGGGGGCGCGAAAGAAAAACTGTTTTTT. It encodes CASSYSKPGGAKEKLFF. The genes are TRBV6-5 and TRBJ1-4; 8 bases are a match to TRBD1. The CDR3 has 17 amino acids. The germline V gene has CDR1 MNHEY and CDR2 SVGAGI. The V gene end was trimmed by 0 bases and the J gene end by 8 bases; junction bases not matched to a gene: 11.

Ten or more counts support this clonotype. V is TRBV12-3 or TRBV12-4 and J is TRBJ1-1; D is unresolved. This CDR3 contains 12 residues. Trimming took 5 bases from V and 5 from J, leaving 9 bases between them. The CDR3 reads CASSAGGTEAFF. DNA of the CDR3: TGTGCCAGCAGTGCGGGCGGGACTGAAGCTTTCTTT.

This clonotype was seen at least ten times. The chain carries TRBV7-9 and TRBJ2-7; no definite D call. Trimming cost V 0 bases and J 2 bases, with 8 bases left between them. The CDR3 sequence is 14 residues long. Germline loops: CDR1 SEHNR, CDR2 FQNEAQ (reference sequence). The CDR3 sequence is CASSLALTPYEQYF. Written as DNA, the CDR3 is TGTGCCAGCAGCTTAGCCCTCACCCCCTACGAGCAGTACTTC.

This clonotype is medium-sized within its sample. The gene calls are TRBV27 and TRBJ2-1; TRBD2 matches 9 bases. Germline V lookup: CDR1 MNHEY, CDR2 SMNVEV (reference sequence). V gave up 0 bases and J gave up 10 bases; unmatched junction bases: 10. This CDR3 has 16 amino acids. CDR3 region: CASSLSFASGAMEQFF. CDR3 DNA: TGTGCCAGCAGTTTATCCTTCGCTAGCGGGGCGATGGAGCAGTTCTTC.

The table lists this clonotype with many counts. The V and J genes are TRBV6-2 or TRBV6-3 and TRBJ2-7; the match to TRBD2 covers 9 bases. This CDR3 has 13 amino acids. The V segment lost 6 bases and the J segment 8 bases; nucleotides outside the gene matches: 8. The germline gives CDR1 MNHEY, CDR2 SVGEGT. CDR3 in DNA: TGTGCCAGCAGCCCTTCCGGGACTAGCAAGCAGTACTTC. It codes for CASSPSGTSKQYF.

This clonotype was seen many times. The chain has TRBV10-3 and TRBJ1-1; no reliable D call. Germline V gene sequence: CDR1 ENHRY, CDR2 SYGVKD. Trimming pared 0 bases from V and 4 bases from J, leaving 6 bases between. The CDR3 is 13 amino acids. CDR3 bases: TGTGCCATCAGTGAGTCGAAGGGCACTGAAGCTTTCTTT. Translation gives CAISESKGTEAFF.

By share, this clonotype ranks as medium-sized. The CDR3 here is CASKRLAENNEQFF. The DNA of the CDR3 is TGTGCCAGCAAGAGGCTAGCGGAGAACAATGAGCAGTTCTTC. V usage is TRBV6-1 and J usage is TRBJ2-1; 7 bases fit TRBD2. Germline values: CDR1 MNHNS, CDR2 SASEGT. Losses at the gene ends were 7 bases for V and 5 bases for J; bases not matched to a gene: 8. The CDR3 extends over 14 amino acids.

This clonotype was seen at least ten times. A read error may be the cause here, since a much bigger clone is one base away. The chain is built from TRBV30 and TRBJ2-1; 9 bases map to TRBD1. CDR1 and CDR2 from the germline V gene are GTSNPN and SVGIG (reference sequence). The CDR3 sequence is 13 residues long. CDR3 nucleotide sequence: TGTGCCTGGCCGGGACAGGGAGGAAATGAGCAGTCCTTC. Translation: CAWPGQGGNEQSF.

This clonotype has ten or more counts. The gene calls are TRBV5-4 and TRBJ1-4; the match to TRBD1 covers 8 bases. J lost 11 bases, V lost 3 bases, and 15 bases had no gene match. CDR1 is SGHNT, CDR2 YYREEE, per germline (reference sequence). The CDR3 consists of 16 residues. The CDR3 reads CASSSYNTGGTGKLFF. As DNA, the CDR3 is TGTGCCAGCAGCTCCTATAACACAGGGGGAACAGGGAAACTGTTTTTT.

This clonotype was counted many times. This sequence joins TRBV6-2 or TRBV6-3 and TRBJ1-1; D remains unclear. The V and J ends lost 5 bases and 1 base respectively, with 11 bases between them. This CDR3 is 14 amino acids long. In germline, CDR1 is MNHEY, CDR2 SVGEGT. The CDR3 loop reads CASSDRRQNTEAFF. CDR3 bases: TGTGCCAGCAGTGACCGACGCCAGAACACTGAAGCTTTCTTT.

As concerns this clonotype: Since the CDR3 does not end with the conserved phenylalanine or tryptophan, this likely comes from a read error. The chain carries TRBV30 and TRBJ2-1; 9 bases are shared with TRBD2. This CDR3 contains 13 residues. V shed 5 bases, J shed 8 bases, and the junction held 7 bases outside the gene matches. Germline loops: CDR1 GTSNPN, CDR2 SVGIG (reference sequence). CDR3 amino acids: CAWSAGGIDEQFS. The CDR3 coding sequence is TGTGCCTGGTCAGCGGGGGGAATAGATGAGCAGTTCTCC.

The chain carries TRBV6-1 and TRBJ2-1; TRBD2 agrees at 10 bases. Germline V lookup: CDR1 MNHNS, CDR2 SASEGT. The CDR3 totals 15 residues. V was pared by 7 bases and J by 2 bases, with 5 bases of the junction left unmatched. In nucleotides, the CDR3 is TGTGCCAGCACGGTAGCGGGAGGACCCTACAATGAGCAGTTCTTC. Translated, it gives CASTVAGGPYNEQFF.

This clonotype was detected ten times or more. This sequence joins TRBV20-1 and TRBJ2-2; D is perhaps TRBD2 (5 bases). V shed 6 bases and J shed 1 base, with 18 bases lying between them. Germline loops: CDR1 DFQATT, CDR2 SNEGSKA (reference sequence). CDR3 length: 16 residues. In DNA, the CDR3 is TGCAGTGCGGGCCCGGGGAGAACGGGGAACACCGGGGAGCTGTTTTTT. Amino acids: CSAGPGRTGNTGELFF.

This clonotype was seen repeatedly, ten times or more. The chain employs TRBV12-3 or TRBV12-4 and TRBJ1-5; 9 bases map to TRBD1. The CDR3 has 18 amino acids. J was trimmed by 0 bases and V by 5 bases; bases with no gene match: 11. The DNA for the CDR3 is TGTGCCAGCAGTCCAGGGACAGGGTTTGGGGATAGCAATCAGCCCCAGCATTTT. Amino acid sequence: CASSPGTGFGDSNQPQHF.

This clonotype was found many times. V gene TRBV15 combines with J gene TRBJ1-3; D is undetermined. CDR1 is LNHNV, CDR2 YYDKDF, per germline (reference sequence). Trimming took 1 base from V and 2 from J, leaving 18 bases between them. The CDR3 has 18 residues. The CDR3 DNA reads as TGTGCCACCAGCAGAGCCGGCCTCGCGGGTCCGGCTGGAAACACCATATATTTT. Protein product: CATSRAGLAGPAGNTIYF.

This clonotype was seen at least ten times. CDR3 nucleotides: TGTGCCACCTCCGGACTAGCTACAGATACGCAGTATTTT. This encodes CATSGLATDTQYF. The J gene is TRBJ2-3, the V gene TRBV15; 8 nucleotides match TRBD2. The CDR3 length is 13 residues. V was clipped by 8 bases and J by 3 bases; unmatched bases: 4. Germline V CDR1 and CDR2: LNHNV, YYDKDF (reference sequence).

This clonotype occurred many times. The chain uses TRBV30 and TRBJ1-3; D gene ambiguous. Germline-derived CDR1 and CDR2 are GTSNPN and SVGIG (reference sequence). This CDR3 region has 12 residues. CDR3 loop: CAQEVSGNTIYF. Here the CDR3 DNA reads TGTGCTCAGGAGGTCTCTGGAAACACCATATATTTT.

The table lists this clonotype with many counts. The gene calls are TRBV6-2 or TRBV6-3 and TRBJ2-4; TRBD1 aligns across 9 bases. Per germline, CDR1 MNHEY and CDR2 SVGEGT. The CDR3 consists of 16 residues. The V and J ends lost 2 bases and 1 base, in that order; junction bases with no gene match: 3. The CDR3 nucleotides read TGTGCCAGCAGTTACCCCGGGACAGGGGCCAAAAACATTCAGTACTTC. The encoded protein is CASSYPGTGAKNIQYF.

This clonotype appeared many times. V usage is TRBV2 and J usage is TRBJ2-7; D may match TRBD1 or TRBD2 (5 bases each). The germline V gene has CDR1 SNHLY and CDR2 FYNNEI. Trimming removed 6 bases from V and 1 base from J, with 13 bases in between. This CDR3 contains 14 residues. CDR3 DNA: TGTGCCAGCAGCGATAGGGACGGTTCCTACGAGCAGTACTTC. This sequence encodes CASSDRDGSYEQYF.

This clonotype is medium-sized (0.01 to 0.1%) by share. This sequence joins TRBV4-1 and TRBJ1-6; D remains ambiguous. The germline V gene encodes CDR1 MGHRA and CDR2 YSYEKL. The CDR3 sequence is 18 residues long. V lost 0 bases and J 6 bases, leaving 18 bases between the germline ends. This CDR3 reads CASSQDQRVGEFNSPLHF. As DNA, the CDR3 is TGCGCCAGCAGCCAAGATCAAAGGGTCGGGGAATTTAATTCACCCCTCCACTTT.

This clonotype was observed many times. V usage is TRBV18 and J usage is TRBJ1-5; no firm D call. Germline CDR1 and CDR2: KGHSH and LQKENI. There are 14 residues in the CDR3. Trimming cost V 3 bases and J 5 bases, with 11 bases left between them. CDR3 in DNA: TGTGCCAGCTCACCTCAAGACCGGTATCAGCCCCAGCATTTT. It is translated as CASSPQDRYQPQHF.

A word on this clonotype: A far more abundant clone sits one base away, making this likely a read error. The chain is built from TRBV4-3 and TRBJ1-6; D possibly corresponds to TRBD1 (5 bases). The J call may not be correct, given that the DNA end is closer to TRBJ1-1. This CDR3 comprises 16 residues. CDR1 and CDR2 (germline): LGHNA, YSLEER. The CDR3 DNA reads TGCGCCAGCAGCCAAGATACCTACAGGCTCAACACTGAAGCTTTCTTT. It is translated as CASSQDTYRLNTEAFF.

This clonotype was counted ten times or more. The V gene is TRBV6-2 or TRBV6-3, the J gene TRBJ2-2; no clear D. Germline CDR1 is MNHEY and CDR2 is SVGEGT. This CDR3 has 11 amino acids. Trimming took off 6 bases at V and 5 bases at J, with 4 bases between the two ends. CDR3 coding DNA: TGTGCCAGCAGCTTAACCGGGGAGCTGTTTTTT. Translated: CASSLTGELFF.

The sample holds many counts of this clonotype. The chain combines TRBV4-1 with TRBJ2-7, with 7 nucleotides matching TRBD1. In germline, CDR1 is MGHRA, CDR2 YSYEKL. The V and J ends lost 0 bases and 5 bases, in that order; junction bases with no gene match: 7. This CDR3 has 15 residues. The CDR3, as DNA: TGCGCCAGCAGCCAAGATCGAACAGGGGTAAACGAGCAGTACTTC. Its protein is CASSQDRTGVNEQYF.

Ten or more counts support this clonotype. This may be a read error: a much more frequent sequence differs by one nucleotide. The chain carries TRBV9 and TRBJ2-1, with unresolved D. This CDR3 has 14 residues. Germline values: CDR1 SGDLS, CDR2 YYNGEE. The CDR3 loop is CASSVGTFNNGQFF. The CDR3 coding sequence is TGTGCCAGCAGCGTAGGGACCTTCAACAATGGGCAGTTCTTC.

The sample holds many counts of this clonotype. V is TRBV9 and J is TRBJ2-7; 10 nucleotides align to TRBD2. The CDR3 runs to 17 residues. Trimming removed 3 bases from V and 6 bases from J; junction bases left unmatched: 15. Looked up from germline, CDR1 is SGDLS and CDR2 is YYNGEE. Written as DNA, the CDR3 is TGTGCCAGCAGCGAAGGGGGCGGAGCGGGAGGGCCGGGCGAGCAGTACTTC. This translates into CASSEGGGAGGPGEQYF. The full variable domain, in which reference TRBV9 and TRBJ2-7 provide the parts outside the CDR3, is DSGVTQTPKHLITATGQRVTLRCSPRSGDLSVYWYQQSLDQGLQFLIQYYNGEERAKGNILERFSAQQFPDLHSELNLSSLELGDSALYFCASSEGGGAGGPGEQYFGPGTRLTVT.

The table lists this clonotype with many counts. The chain links TRBV3-1 to TRBJ1-5; 8 nucleotides agree with TRBD1. The CDR3 length is 14 residues. V lost 0 bases and J lost 10; bases outside the gene matches: 5. Germline V lookup: CDR1 LGHDT, CDR2 YNNKEL (reference sequence). This CDR3 is CASSQDPGTGPQHF. For the CDR3, the DNA is TGTGCCAGCAGCCAAGATCCCGGGACAGGACCCCAGCATTTT.